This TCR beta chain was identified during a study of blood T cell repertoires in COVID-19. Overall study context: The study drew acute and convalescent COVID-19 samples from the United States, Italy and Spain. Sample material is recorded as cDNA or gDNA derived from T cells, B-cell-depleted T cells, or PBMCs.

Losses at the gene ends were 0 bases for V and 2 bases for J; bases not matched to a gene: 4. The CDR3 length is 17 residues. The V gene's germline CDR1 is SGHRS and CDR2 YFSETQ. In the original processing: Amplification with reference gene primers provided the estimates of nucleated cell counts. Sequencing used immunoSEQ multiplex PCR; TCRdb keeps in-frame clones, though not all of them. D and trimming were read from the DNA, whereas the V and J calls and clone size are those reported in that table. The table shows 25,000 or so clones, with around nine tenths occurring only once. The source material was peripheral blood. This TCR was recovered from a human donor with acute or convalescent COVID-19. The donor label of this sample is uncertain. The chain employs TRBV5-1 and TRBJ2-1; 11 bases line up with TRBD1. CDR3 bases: TGCGCCAGCAGCTTGGCCCCGGGACAGGGGGCCTACAATGAGCAGTTCTTC. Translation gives CASSLAPGQGAYNEQFF. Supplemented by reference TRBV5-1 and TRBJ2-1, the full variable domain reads KAGVTQTPRYLIKTRGQQVTLSCSPISGHRSVSWYQQTPGQGLQFLFEYFSETQRNKGNFPGRFSGRQFSNSRSEMNVSTLELGDSALYLCASSLAPGQGAYNEQFFGPGTRLTVL.